What follows describes a single T cell receptor (beta chain). Per the original data handling: By means of reference gene primer amplification, nucleated cell counts were estimated. The protocol was immunoSEQ multiplex PCR, while the TCRdb copy is restricted to in-frame clones and leaves out a portion. D and trimming were read from the DNA, whereas the V and J calls and clone size are those reported in that table. The sample lists around 230,000 clones, 65% to 85% seen once, with about 27% in the top ten. This entry belongs to a study of blood T cell repertoires in COVID-19. Study background: Italy, Spain and the United States were the sources of the convalescent and acute COVID-19 samples. PBMCs, B-cell-depleted T cells, or T cells were the source of the cDNA or gDNA that made up the material.

The receptor's source is a man aged 40-49 years with acute or convalescent COVID-19. Material: peripheral blood.

CDR3 in DNA: TGTGCCAGCACCTCCCCAGGAGGGGCCGAAAGATCTACGGTGCAGTACTTC. Residues: CASTSPGGAERSTVQYF. This chain joins TRBV7-9 and TRBJ2-7; tentative D call: TRBD2 (6 bases). The V end was cut by 7 bases, the J end by 9 bases, with 31 bases between. In germline, CDR1 is SEHNR, CDR2 FQNEAQ (reference sequence). CDR3 length: 17 residues.